This TCR beta chain came from a study of OX40 agonist ivuxolimab in advanced cancers. About the research overall: In this cohort, patients received ivuxolimab, an agonistic anti-OX40 (CD134) antibody. Participants could have had prior anti-PD-1, anti-PD-L1 or anti-CTLA-4 therapy, and approximately 37% had some.

Assay: immunoSEQ multiplex PCR; the TCRdb copy retains only in-frame clones and omits some. The sample lists approximately 84,000 clones, roughly nine tenths seen once, with around 0.19% in the top ten. As for this clone: What it binds is not known.

Findings and caveats of the study: Some nonresponders additionally presented with little normalized T-cell clonal expansion. Clonal expansion was seen in CD4+ and CD8+ blood T cells by week 6 at 0.1 to 3.0 mg/kg.

The source is an adult with an advanced solid tumor such as melanoma, head and neck, liver or kidney cancer. This specimen was CD4+ or CD8+ T cells sorted from blood, taken in a trial of the OX40 agonist ivuxolimab.

CDR3 in DNA: TGTGCCTGGGCGGGACTAGCGGGGCTTAGAAACATTCAGTACTTC. It is translated as CAWAGLAGLRNIQYF. The rearrangement joins TRBV30 to TRBJ2-4, with 13 bases aligning to TRBD2. From germline, CDR1 is GTSNPN and CDR2 SVGIG (reference sequence). Losses at the gene ends were 5 bases for V and 6 bases for J; bases not matched to a gene: 7. The CDR3 loop spans 15 amino acids.